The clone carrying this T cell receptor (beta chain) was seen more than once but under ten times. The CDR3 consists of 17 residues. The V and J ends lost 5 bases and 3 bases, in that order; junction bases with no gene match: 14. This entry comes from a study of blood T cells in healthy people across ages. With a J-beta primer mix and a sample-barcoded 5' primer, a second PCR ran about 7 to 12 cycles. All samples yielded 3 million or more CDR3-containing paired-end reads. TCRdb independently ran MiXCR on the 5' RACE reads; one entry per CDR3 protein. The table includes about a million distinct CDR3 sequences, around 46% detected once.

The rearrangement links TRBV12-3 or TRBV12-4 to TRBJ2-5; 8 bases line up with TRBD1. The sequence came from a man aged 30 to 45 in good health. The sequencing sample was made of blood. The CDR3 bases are TGTGCCAGCAGTCCAATCCTGGGACAGGCACCAAAAGAGACCCAGTACTTC. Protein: CASSPILGQAPKETQYF.